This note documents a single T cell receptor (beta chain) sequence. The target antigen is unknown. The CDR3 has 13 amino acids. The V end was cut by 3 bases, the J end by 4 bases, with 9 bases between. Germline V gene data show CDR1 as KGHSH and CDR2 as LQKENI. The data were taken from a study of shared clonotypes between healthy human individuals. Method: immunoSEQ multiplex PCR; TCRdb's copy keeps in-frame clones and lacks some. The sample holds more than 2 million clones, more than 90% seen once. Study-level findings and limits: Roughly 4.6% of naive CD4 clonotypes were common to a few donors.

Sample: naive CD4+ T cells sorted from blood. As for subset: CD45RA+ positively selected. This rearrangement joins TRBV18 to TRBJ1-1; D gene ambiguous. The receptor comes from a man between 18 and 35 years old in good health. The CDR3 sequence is CASSPLGSTEAFF. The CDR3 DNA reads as TGTGCCAGCTCACCTCTAGGGAGCACTGAAGCTTTCTTT.